One and the same sample provided the 29 T cell receptor beta chains below, sequenced in a study of blood T cells in healthy people across ages. The use of a sample-barcoded 5' primer and a J-beta primer mix characterized a second PCR of roughly 6 to 11 cycles. TCRdb independently ran MiXCR on the 5' RACE reads; one entry per CDR3 protein. The top ten clones hold 15% to 20% of a sample with some 900,000 distinct CDR3 sequences, around 30% of them seen once. Sequences were obtained from blood. These receptor sequences come from a woman older than 75 in good health.

This clonotype occurred once. This sequence joins TRBV5-1 and TRBJ2-6; D is unclear. Looked up from germline, CDR1 is SGHRS and CDR2 is YFSETQ. CDR3 length: 17 amino acids. Trimming shortened V by 0 bases and J by 0 bases, and 10 bases separated the two germline ends. CDR3 in amino acids: CASSLVATPSGANVLTF. CDR3 sequence (DNA): TGCGCCAGCAGCTTGGTGGCGACCCCCTCTGGGGCCAACGTCCTGACTTTC.

In regard to this clonotype: A much more abundant neighbour one base away suggests this may be a read error. The CDR3 loop reads CATSDSGGITETQYF. DNA for the CDR3: TGTGCCACCAGTGATTCCGGGGGGATCACAGAAACGCAGTATTTT. The rearrangement links TRBV24-1 to TRBJ2-3; 7 bases align to TRBD2. Germline V gene lookup returns CDR1 KGHDR and CDR2 SFDVKD. The CDR3 length is 15 residues.

This clonotype was observed many times. The chain employs TRBV20-1 and TRBJ2-3; TRBD2 aligns across 7 bases. CDR3 length: 16 residues. The germline CDR1 and CDR2 sequences are DFQATT and SNEGSKA (reference sequence). V shed 4 bases, J shed 0 bases, and the junction held 10 bases outside the gene matches. In DNA form, the CDR3 reads TGCAGTGCTACATCCTTATGGGGGGGTAGCACAGATACGCAGTATTTT. It encodes CSATSLWGGSTDTQYF.

This clonotype turned up a few times. J is TRBJ2-5 and V is TRBV7-2; D is uncertain. V lost 1 base and J lost 2, with 11 bases in between. Germline CDR1 and CDR2: SGHTA and FQGNSA. The CDR3 consists of 15 residues. The DNA for the CDR3 is TGTGCCAGCAGCTTAGTGAAGGGCTTACAAGAGACCCAGTACTTC. It yields the protein CASSLVKGLQETQYF.

In this sample, this clonotype turned up many times. The chain combines TRBV20-1 with TRBJ1-2, with TRBD1 as a possible D gene (6 bases). Germline V gene sequence: CDR1 DFQATT, CDR2 SNEGSKA (reference sequence). V dropped 3 bases and J dropped 1 base, with 15 bases sitting between them. This CDR3 is built from 15 residues. The DNA for the CDR3 is TGCAGTGCTAGGGAACCGACAGGCTTTAACTATGGCTACACCTTC. It yields the protein CSAREPTGFNYGYTF.

A remark on this clonotype: The junction departs from germline at one end; a sequencing error may be responsible. The V call is TRBV6-1, the J call TRBJ1-2; the D gene is possibly TRBD1 (5 bases). Germline-derived CDR1 and CDR2 are MNHNS and SASEGT. This CDR3 is built from 15 residues. The CDR3 sequence: CASSEAAGGTYDYTF. CDR3 DNA sequence: TGTGCCAGCAGTGAAGCGGCAGGCGGGACCTATGACTACACCTTC.

The V gene is TRBV7-2, the J gene TRBJ2-2; D gene unclear. Trimming shortened V by 6 bases and J by 5 bases, and 10 bases separated the two germline ends. CDR1 and CDR2 (germline): SGHTA, FQGNSA. This CDR3 is 13 amino acids long. The CDR3: CASRETPTGELFF. The CDR3, as DNA: TGTGCCAGCAGGGAAACGCCGACCGGGGAGCTGTTTTTT. The variable domain in full, completed from reference TRBV7-2 and TRBJ2-2, reads GAGVSQSPSNKVTEKGKDVELRCDPISGHTALYWYRQSLGQGLEFLIYFQGNSAPDKSGLPSDRFSAERTGGSVSTLTIQRTQQEDSAVYLCASRETPTGELFFGEGSRLTVL.

The table lists this clonotype with many counts. V gene TRBV6-4 combines with J gene TRBJ2-3, with 11 bases lining up with TRBD2. With V trimmed by 0 bases and J by 4 bases, 0 bases remained unmatched. CDR1 is MRHNA, CDR2 SNTAGT, per germline. This CDR3 region has 15 residues. DNA of the CDR3: TGTGCCAGCAGTGACTCTAGCGGGGGGGCAGATACGCAGTATTTT. Translated: CASSDSSGGADTQYF.

This clonotype was seen only once. The rearrangement joins TRBV10-3 to TRBJ1-5; no firm D call. The germline gives CDR1 ENHRY, CDR2 SYGVKD. The CDR3 contains 16 residues. The V and J ends lost 10 bases and 0 bases respectively, with 19 bases between them. The CDR3 sequence: CATSQDVSYSNQPQHF. The CDR3 DNA is TGTGCCACCAGCCAGGACGTTAGTTATAGCAATCAGCCCCAGCATTTT.

V usage is TRBV6-5 and J usage is TRBJ2-5, with 11 bases identical to TRBD2. The V segment lost 2 bases and the J segment 3 bases; nucleotides outside the gene matches: 11. The V gene's germline CDR1 is MNHEY and CDR2 SVGAGI. The CDR3 loop spans 18 amino acids. The CDR3 spells CASSYPRGASGGKETQYF. The CDR3, as DNA: TGTGCCAGCAGTTACCCCCGGGGAGCTAGCGGGGGGAAAGAGACCCAGTACTTC.

This clonotype has ten or more counts. The chain employs TRBV20-1 and TRBJ2-7; possible D gene TRBD1, 6 bases. The CDR3 has 11 residues. CDR1 DFQATT and CDR2 SNEGSKA come from the germline V gene (reference sequence). V gave up 5 bases and J gave up 5 bases, with 10 bases separating them. The CDR3 protein is CSAVRGHEQYF. The CDR3, as DNA: TGCAGTGCTGTCAGGGGCCACGAGCAGTACTTC.

V and J are TRBV6-5 and TRBJ2-1, with 9 positions matching TRBD1. Germline CDR1 is MNHEY and CDR2 is SVGAGI. The J segment lost 9 bases and the V segment lost 5 bases, leaving 14 bases of the junction unmatched. This CDR3 comprises 16 residues. CDR3 region: CASSPGTGGLNSEQFF. The CDR3 nucleotides are TGTGCCAGCAGTCCCGGAACAGGGGGCTTAAACAGTGAGCAGTTCTTC.

There are many counts of this clonotype. The V and J genes are TRBV13 and TRBJ2-7; TRBD1 is a possible D gene (6 bases). With 3 bases removed from V and 2 bases from J, the gap between germline ends came to 17 bases. The CDR3 loop spans 16 amino acids. Germline CDR1 PRHDT, CDR2 FYEKMQ (reference sequence). This CDR3 reads CASSLVPDRMTYEQYF. The CDR3 nucleotides read TGTGCCAGCAGCTTGGTCCCCGACAGGATGACCTACGAGCAGTACTTC. Together with reference TRBV13 and TRBJ2-7, the CDR3 gives the full variable domain: AAGVIQSPRHLIKEKRETATLKCYPIPRHDTVYWYQQGPGQDPQFLISFYEKMQSDKGSIPDRFSAQQFSDYHSELNMSSLELGDSALYFCASSLVPDRMTYEQYFGPGTRLTVT.

In the case of this clonotype: One end of the junction does not line up with germline, which may come from a read error. The chain combines TRBV2 with TRBJ2-3, with TRBD2 matching 9 bases. The CDR3 is made up of 14 amino acids. Germline CDR1 and CDR2: SNHLY and FYNNEI. This CDR3 reads CAGRRLAATDTQYF. The CDR3 nucleotides are TGTGCCGGCAGAAGACTAGCGGCCACAGATACGCAGTATTTT.

This clonotype appeared many times. The rearrangement uses TRBV7-8 and TRBJ1-1, with 10 bases lining up with TRBD1. This CDR3 has 15 amino acids. Germline CDR1 and CDR2: SGHVS and FQNEAQ. V was pared by 3 bases and J by 5 bases, with 6 bases of the junction left unmatched. CDR3 loop: CASSLTGGAGTEAFF. The CDR3 coding sequence is TGTGCCAGCAGCTTGACAGGGGGCGCGGGGACTGAAGCTTTCTTT.

This clonotype was seen repeatedly, ten times or more. V is TRBV2 and J is TRBJ2-7; 14 bases match TRBD2. This CDR3 is built from 16 residues. J was trimmed by 3 bases and V by 5 bases; bases with no gene match: 6. Germline CDR1 is SNHLY and CDR2 is FYNNEI. The CDR3, as DNA: TGTGCCAGCAGTAACGTCGGGACTAGCGGGGGCTACGAGCAGTACTTC. This sequence encodes CASSNVGTSGGYEQYF. The variable domain in full, completed from reference TRBV2 and TRBJ2-7, reads EPEVTQTPSHQVTQMGQEVILRCVPISNHLYFYWYRQILGQKVEFLVSFYNNEISEKSEIFDDQFSVERPDGSNFTLKIRSTKLEDSAMYFCASSNVGTSGGYEQYFGPGTRLTVT.

Regarding this clonotype: It may be a read error: a sequence one base away is much more abundant. This chain uses TRBV5-6 with TRBJ2-3; D tentatively reads TRBD1 or TRBD2 (7 bases each). V lost 7 bases and J 4 bases, leaving 16 bases between the germline ends. CDR1 and CDR2 from the germline V gene are SGHDT and YYEEEE. The length of the CDR3 is 14 residues. CDR3 region: CASGPGGAPDTQYF. In nucleotides, the CDR3 is TGTGCCAGCGGCCCAGGGGGGGCCCCAGATACGCAGTATTTT. The full variable domain, completed using reference TRBV5-6 and TRBJ2-3, is DAGVTQSPTHLIKTRGQQVTLRCSPKSGHDTVSWYQQALGQGPQFIFQYYEEEERQRGNFPDRFSGHQFPNYSSELNVNALLLGDSALYLCASGPGGAPDTQYFGPGTRLTVL.

The table lists this clonotype with many counts. The chain joins TRBV7-6 to TRBJ1-6, with D hard to call. V was clipped by 1 base and J by 5 bases, with 6 bases between them. The length of the CDR3 is 14 residues. Germline CDR1 reads SGHVS; CDR2 reads FNYEAQ. The CDR3 bases are TGTGCCAGCAGCTTAGTTCCAGATAATTCACCCCTCCACTTT. Protein product: CASSLVPDNSPLHF.

V gene TRBV5-1 combines with J gene TRBJ2-2, with D perhaps matching TRBD1 or TRBD2 (5 bases each). Germline CDR1 SGHRS, CDR2 YFSETQ. The CDR3 is 15 residues long. V gave up 0 bases and J gave up 7 bases, with 13 bases separating them. This CDR3 reads CASSLDGGSRGELFF. The CDR3 DNA sequence: TGCGCCAGCAGCTTGGATGGGGGAAGTCGCGGGGAGCTGTTTTTT.

This clonotype appeared a few times. CDR3 nucleotide sequence: TGTGCCAGCAGCTTAAGACAACCCGGGGGAGGAACTGAAGCTTTCTTT. This sequence encodes CASSLRQPGGGTEAFF. V usage is TRBV7-8 and J usage is TRBJ1-1, with D tentatively TRBD1 (5 bases). The CDR3 covers 16 residues. Trimming took off 2 bases at V and 5 bases at J, with 18 bases between the two ends. Germline V lookup: CDR1 SGHVS, CDR2 FQNEAQ.

This sequence joins TRBV15 and TRBJ1-3; the D is unclear. The V end was cut by 5 bases, the J end by 3 bases, with 20 bases between. This CDR3 has 17 amino acids. Germline V lookup: CDR1 LNHNV, CDR2 YYDKDF (reference sequence). CDR3 region: CATSLSAASHLGNTIYF. The CDR3, as DNA: TGTGCCACCAGCTTATCCGCAGCCAGCCACCTTGGAAACACCATATATTTT.

This clonotype has at least ten counts. V usage is TRBV5-6 and J usage is TRBJ2-3; 12 bases align to TRBD1. Germline V gene lookup returns CDR1 SGHDT and CDR2 YYEEEE. This CDR3 has 16 amino acids. The V and J ends lost 4 bases and 6 bases, in that order; junction bases with no gene match: 9. This chain's CDR3 is CASSRPGQGASDTQYF. The CDR3 DNA reads TGTGCCAGCAGCAGGCCGGGACAGGGGGCCTCTGATACGCAGTATTTT.

This clonotype was seen many times. The chain uses TRBV7-2 and TRBJ2-3; 15 nucleotides agree with TRBD2. Germline trimming cut 4 bases from V and 4 bases from J; bases unmatched to any gene: 6. Germline V gene sequence: CDR1 SGHTA, CDR2 FQGNSA. This CDR3 comprises 17 residues. CDR3 nucleotide sequence: TGTGCCAGCAGCTCACCGGGACTAGCGGGGGGCGCAGATACGCAGTATTTT. Translating gives CASSSPGLAGGADTQYF.

As for this clonotype: A read error may explain this, as a much larger clone is one base away. This chain joins TRBV4-2 and TRBJ1-6, with 8 bases matching TRBD1. CDR1 is LGHNA and CDR2 is YNFKEQ in the germline V gene. The CDR3 contains 16 residues. V lost 2 bases, J lost 6 bases, and 6 bases stayed unmatched. The CDR3, as DNA: TGTGCCAGCAGCCAATTGGGCACAGGGGGTAATTCACCCCTCCACTTT. Translation gives CASSQLGTGGNSPLHF.

Regarding this clonotype: At one end the junction does not follow the germline gene, possibly because of a read error. The DNA for the CDR3 is TGTGCCAGCAGCCAAGCGGACAGCTATGGCTGCACCTTC. The encoded protein is CASSQADSYGCTF. The V gene is TRBV3-1, the J gene TRBJ1-2; D might be TRBD1 (6 bases). CDR3 length equals 13 residues. Looked up from germline, CDR1 is LGHDT and CDR2 is YNNKEL (reference sequence).

Remarks on this clonotype: A much larger clone differs from this one at a single base, so this may be a read error. The genes are TRBV27 and TRBJ2-4; TRBD2 matches 8 bases. The DNA end is a closer match to TRBJ2-7, so the J assignment may be wrong. This CDR3 is 17 amino acids long. Looked up from germline, CDR1 is MNHEY and CDR2 is SMNVEV (reference sequence). CDR3 amino acids: CVSSLTQGSGRAYEQYF. In DNA, the CDR3 is TGTGTCAGCAGTTTAACGCAGGGCAGCGGGAGAGCCTACGAGCAGTACTTC.

The CDR3 bases are TGCAGCGTTCTGAGGGGGGCGGAGAACACTGAAGCTTTCTTT. Amino acids: CSVLRGAENTEAFF. The chain has TRBV29-1 and TRBJ1-1, with a possible D match to TRBD1 (6 bases). V lost 5 bases to trimming and J lost 1 base, with 14 bases between them. CDR1 SQVTM and CDR2 ANQGSEA come from the germline V gene. There are 14 residues in the CDR3.

This clonotype was counted at least ten times. The rearrangement links TRBV5-1 to TRBJ2-6; 12 bases are shared with TRBD1. The CDR3 totals 19 residues. Germline values: CDR1 SGHRS, CDR2 YFSETQ. J lost 2 bases, V lost 3 bases, and 9 bases had no gene match. CDR3 in DNA: TGCGCCAGCAGCTCGTACGCGGGACAGGGGGCCCCTGGGGCCAACGTCCTGACTTTC. Its protein is CASSSYAGQGAPGANVLTF.

This clonotype was detected a few times. The rearrangement joins TRBV5-1 to TRBJ2-3, with 9 positions matching TRBD2. The V and J ends lost 5 bases and 2 bases, in that order; junction bases with no gene match: 3. The germline gives CDR1 SGHRS, CDR2 YFSETQ. The CDR3 totals 14 residues. The CDR3 loop reads CASRERGDTDTQYF. In nucleotides, the CDR3 is TGCGCCAGCAGAGAGCGGGGGGACACAGATACGCAGTATTTT.